This T cell receptor (beta chain) was identified in a study of cytomegalovirus exposure and HLA in healthy donors. The overall study: Unique TCR beta sequences numbering approximately 120 million came from around 180 million T cells in an earlier analysis.

It was with 60 Vbeta and 13 Jbeta primers that the PCR ran. Some clones are missing from TCRdb's copy, which holds only in-frame ones; the method was immunoSEQ multiplex PCR. The table has approximately 130,000 clones, about 64% seen once; the top ten hold 2% to 3%. This clone was counted a few times. Its antigen is unknown. Study-wide results and caveats: There was a cluster of highly shared sequence variants that was likely a sequencing artifact. Several of the most significant clusters were apparently associated with common viral pathogens in a later analysis.

When sampled, the donors appeared nominally healthy, though they likely had unrecorded immune exposures. This CDR3 is built from 17 residues. With 4 bases removed from V and 1 base from J, the gap between germline ends came to 16 bases. Per germline, CDR1 SGHDN and CDR2 FVKESK. This clonotype originated in a middle-aged woman in good health and CMV-seronegative. Sequencing was performed on PBMCs. The chain employs TRBV14 and TRBJ2-2; tentatively, D is TRBD2 (5 bases). The CDR3 reads CASSRQKYGVNTGELFF. CDR3 in DNA: TGTGCCAGCAGCCGCCAAAAGTACGGGGTGAACACCGGGGAGCTGTTTTTT. Full variable domain (rest looked up from reference TRBV14 and TRBJ2-2): EAGVTQFPSHSVIEKGQTVTLRCDPISGHDNLYWYRRVMGKEIKFLLHFVKESKQDESGMPNNRFLAERTGGTYSTLKVQPAELEDSGVYFCASSRQKYGVNTGELFFGEGSRLTVL.